A single sample gave rise to the 8 T cell receptor beta chains below, sequenced in a study of control samples from healthy donors and cancer patients. TCRdb keeps only in-frame clones here, not all; method: immunoSEQ multiplex PCR. This table has 100,000 or so clones, about four fifths appearing once. Sequenced: blood. The receptors were sampled from a woman aged 45-60 years in good health.

The V call is TRBV10-3, the J call TRBJ2-7; D might be TRBD1 (6 bases). This CDR3 comprises 16 residues. CDR1 is ENHRY and CDR2 is SYGVKD in the germline V gene. Trimming removed 2 bases at V and 4 bases at J, with 18 bases between. CDR3 sequence (DNA): TGTGCCATCAGTGAGCCGTCACAGGGTTCATCATACGAGCAGTACTTC. Protein sequence: CAISEPSQGSSYEQYF.

The V call is TRBV6-4, the J call TRBJ1-1; TRBD1 might be the D (6 bases). CDR1 and CDR2 from the germline V gene are MRHNA and SNTAGT. CDR3 size: 13 residues. Trimming stripped 6 bases from V and 5 bases from J, with 13 bases between. The CDR3 is CASSRDIETEAFF. The DNA for the CDR3 is TGTGCCAGCAGCCGGGACATCGAAACTGAAGCTTTCTTT.

The rearrangement links TRBV7-8 to TRBJ2-2; 9 bases fit TRBD1. The germline CDR1 and CDR2 sequences are SGHVS and FQNEAQ. The CDR3 covers 18 residues. With 1 base clipped from V and 3 bases from J, the junction kept 9 bases outside the gene matches. The CDR3 loop reads CASSLGHTGGIDTGELFF. CDR3 DNA sequence: TGTGCCAGCAGCTTAGGGCATACAGGGGGCATCGACACCGGGGAGCTGTTTTTT.

The V gene is TRBV19, the J gene TRBJ2-7, with unresolved D. V was cut by 6 bases and J by 3 bases, with 9 bases left in between. The germline CDR1 and CDR2 sequences are LNHDA and SQIVND (reference sequence). The CDR3 extends over 12 amino acids. CDR3 residues: CASSGALYEQYF. For the CDR3, the DNA is TGTGCCAGTAGCGGAGCCCTCTACGAGCAGTACTTC.

The chain uses TRBV11-2 and TRBJ2-5, with 10 bases matching TRBD1. The CDR3 runs 15 residues. Trimming took 5 bases from V and 7 from J; bases not matched to a gene: 10. The germline V gene encodes CDR1 SGHAT and CDR2 FQNNGV. CDR3 DNA: TGTGCCAGCAGCCCCAGAGGGACAGGGGTAGGGACCCAGTACTTC. Translated, it gives CASSPRGTGVGTQYF.

This clone was detected only a few times. V usage is TRBV7-2 and J usage is TRBJ2-5, with D perhaps given as TRBD1 or TRBD2 (5 bases each). CDR1 SGHTA and CDR2 FQGNSA come from the germline V gene. This CDR3 region has 18 residues. V lost 2 bases and J 4 bases, leaving 23 bases between the germline ends. DNA for the CDR3: TGTGCCAGCAGCTTAAAAGGCCACGCCACCGCAGGGAGAGAGACCCAGTACTTC. Residues: CASSLKGHATAGRETQYF.

The chain combines TRBV20-1 with TRBJ2-2; perhaps TRBD2 as D (6 bases). Trimming shortened V by 3 bases and J by 0 bases, and 11 bases separated the two germline ends. The CDR3 runs 15 residues. Per the germline V gene, CDR1 is DFQATT and CDR2 is SNEGSKA (reference sequence). CDR3 in DNA: TGCAGTGCTAGTAGCGGAGAATCGAACACCGGGGAGCTGTTTTTT. Protein product: CSASSGESNTGELFF.

V is TRBV6-2 or TRBV6-3 and J is TRBJ2-3; D unresolved. Trimming took 6 bases from V and 9 from J, leaving 19 bases between them. The CDR3 is 14 residues long. The germline V gene encodes CDR1 MNHEY and CDR2 SVGEGT. CDR3 sequence: CASSLPDALATQYF. In DNA form, the CDR3 reads TGTGCCAGCAGCTTACCGGACGCCTTGGCCACGCAGTATTTT.